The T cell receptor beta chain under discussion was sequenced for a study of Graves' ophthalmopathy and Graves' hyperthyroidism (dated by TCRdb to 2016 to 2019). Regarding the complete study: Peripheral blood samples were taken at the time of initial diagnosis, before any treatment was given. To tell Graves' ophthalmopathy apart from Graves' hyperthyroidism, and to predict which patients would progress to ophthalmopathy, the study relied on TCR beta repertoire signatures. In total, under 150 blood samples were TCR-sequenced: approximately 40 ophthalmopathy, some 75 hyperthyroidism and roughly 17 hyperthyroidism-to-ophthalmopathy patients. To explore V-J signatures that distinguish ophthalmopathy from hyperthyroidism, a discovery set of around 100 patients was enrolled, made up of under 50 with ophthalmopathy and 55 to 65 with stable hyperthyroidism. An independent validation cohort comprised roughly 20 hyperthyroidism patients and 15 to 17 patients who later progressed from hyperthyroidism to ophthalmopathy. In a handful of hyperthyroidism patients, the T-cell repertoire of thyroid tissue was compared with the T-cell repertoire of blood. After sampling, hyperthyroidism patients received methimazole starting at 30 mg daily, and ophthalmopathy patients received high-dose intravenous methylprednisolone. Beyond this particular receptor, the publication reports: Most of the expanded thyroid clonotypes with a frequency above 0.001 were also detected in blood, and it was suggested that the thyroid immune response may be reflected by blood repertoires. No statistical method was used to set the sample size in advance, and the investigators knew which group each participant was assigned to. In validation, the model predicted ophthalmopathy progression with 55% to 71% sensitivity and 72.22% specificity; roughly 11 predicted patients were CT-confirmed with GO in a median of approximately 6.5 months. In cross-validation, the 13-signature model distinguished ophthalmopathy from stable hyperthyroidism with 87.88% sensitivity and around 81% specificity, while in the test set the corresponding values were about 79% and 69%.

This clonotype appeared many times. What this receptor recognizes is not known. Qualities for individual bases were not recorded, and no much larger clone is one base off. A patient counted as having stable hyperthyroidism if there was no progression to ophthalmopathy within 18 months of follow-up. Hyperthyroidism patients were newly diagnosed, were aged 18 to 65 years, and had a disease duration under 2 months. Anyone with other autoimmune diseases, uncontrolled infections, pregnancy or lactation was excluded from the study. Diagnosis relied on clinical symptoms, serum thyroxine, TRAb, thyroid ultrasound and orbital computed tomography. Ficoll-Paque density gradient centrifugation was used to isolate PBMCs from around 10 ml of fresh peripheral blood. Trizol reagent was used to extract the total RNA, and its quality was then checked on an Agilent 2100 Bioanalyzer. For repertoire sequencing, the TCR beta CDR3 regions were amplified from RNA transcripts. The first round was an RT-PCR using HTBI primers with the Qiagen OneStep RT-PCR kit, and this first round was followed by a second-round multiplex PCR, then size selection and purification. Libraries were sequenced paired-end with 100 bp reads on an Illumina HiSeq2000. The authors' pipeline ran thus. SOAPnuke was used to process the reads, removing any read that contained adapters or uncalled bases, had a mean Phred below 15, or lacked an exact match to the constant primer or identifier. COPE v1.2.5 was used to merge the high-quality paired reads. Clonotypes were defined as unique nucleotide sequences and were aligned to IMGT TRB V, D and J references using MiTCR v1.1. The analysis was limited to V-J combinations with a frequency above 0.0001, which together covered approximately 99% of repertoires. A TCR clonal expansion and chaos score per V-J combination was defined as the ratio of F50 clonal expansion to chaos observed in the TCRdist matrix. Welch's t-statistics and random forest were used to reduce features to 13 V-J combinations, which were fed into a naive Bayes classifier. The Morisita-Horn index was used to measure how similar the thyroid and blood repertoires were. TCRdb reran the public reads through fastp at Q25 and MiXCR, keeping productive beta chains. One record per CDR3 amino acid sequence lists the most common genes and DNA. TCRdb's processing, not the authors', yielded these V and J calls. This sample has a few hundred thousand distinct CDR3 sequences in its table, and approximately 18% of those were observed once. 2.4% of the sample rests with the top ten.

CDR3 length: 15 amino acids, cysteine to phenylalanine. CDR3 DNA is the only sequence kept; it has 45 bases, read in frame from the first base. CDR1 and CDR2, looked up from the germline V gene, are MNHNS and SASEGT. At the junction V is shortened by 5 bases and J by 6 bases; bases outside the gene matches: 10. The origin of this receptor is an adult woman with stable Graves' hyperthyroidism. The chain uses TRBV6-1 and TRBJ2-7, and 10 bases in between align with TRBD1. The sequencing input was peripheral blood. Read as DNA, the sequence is TGTGCCAGCAGTCGATCAACCGGGACAGGGGTCGAGCAGTACTTC. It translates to CASSRSTGTGVEQYF.